In its sample, the clone carrying this T cell receptor (beta chain) was seen once. Its antigen is as yet unknown. Not enrolled were patients with uncontrolled infection, other autoimmune disease, pregnancy or lactation. Clinicians diagnosed patients from clinical symptoms, serum thyroxine and TRAb, thyroid ultrasound and orbital computed tomography. This entry is derived from a study of T cells in Graves' hyperthyroidism and ophthalmopathy. Study-wide findings and caveats: A model of 13 V-J pairs discriminated ophthalmopathy from stable hyperthyroidism.

There were TCR beta CDR3 regions amplified from RNA transcripts. The study used the HTBI primer set for a first-round RT-PCR of the TCR CDR3. TCRdb reprocessed the multiplex PCR reads with MiXCR, giving one entry per CDR3 protein. Of around 620,000 distinct CDR3 sequences detected, 46% appear once; the ten largest clones hold around 20%. Germline V gene lookup returns CDR1 SGHTA and CDR2 FQGTGA. This CDR3 has 15 amino acids. Losses at the gene ends were 3 bases for V and 4 bases for J; bases not matched to a gene: 4. The clonotype was recovered from an adult woman with Graves' disease, either hyperthyroidism or ophthalmopathy (not recorded which). The chain links TRBV7-3 to TRBJ2-2; 8 nucleotides match TRBD2. The sequenced sample was peripheral blood or thyroid tissue (not recorded which). The CDR3 sequence: CASSFGAGGTGELFF. In DNA form, the CDR3 reads TGTGCCAGCAGCTTTGGGGCGGGAGGCACCGGGGAGCTGTTTTTT.